Included here is one T cell receptor beta chain sequence, with context. V lost 6 bases, J lost 3 bases, and 15 bases lay in between. Germline V CDR1 and CDR2: LGHNA, YNFKEQ. The CDR3 is made up of 14 amino acids. These data belong to a study of blood T cell repertoires in COVID-19. Overall study: Donors in the United States, Italy and Spain gave samples during acute or convalescent COVID-19. The analysed material was cDNA or gDNA that came from T cells, B-cell-depleted T cells, or PBMCs.

All exposed participants met a person with COVID-19 within 2 weeks before entering the study. Profiling relied on immunoSEQ multiplex PCR, and the TCRdb table lists in-frame clones only, not all of them. Among roughly 400,000 clones listed, around nine tenths were seen once. The sequenced sample was PBMCs or T cells enriched from blood (not recorded which). The clonotype originates from a woman between 18 and 30 years old who had been exposed to COVID-19. V usage is TRBV4-2 and J usage is TRBJ2-7; D call uncertain. The CDR3 sequence is CASRPLTLGYEQYF. CDR3 coding DNA: TGTGCCAGCAGACCGCTGACCCTAGGCTACGAGCAGTACTTC.